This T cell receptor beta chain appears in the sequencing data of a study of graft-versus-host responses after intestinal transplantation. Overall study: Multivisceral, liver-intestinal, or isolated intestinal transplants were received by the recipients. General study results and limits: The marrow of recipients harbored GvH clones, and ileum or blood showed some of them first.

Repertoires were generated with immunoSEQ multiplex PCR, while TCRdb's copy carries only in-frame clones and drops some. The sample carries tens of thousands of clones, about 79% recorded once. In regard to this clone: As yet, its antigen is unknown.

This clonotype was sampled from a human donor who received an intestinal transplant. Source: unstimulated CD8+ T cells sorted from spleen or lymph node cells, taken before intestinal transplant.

This CDR3 is CASSRAGTSGRPSYNEQFF. DNA for the CDR3: TGTGCCAGCAGCCGGGCCGGGACTAGCGGGAGACCCTCCTACAATGAGCAGTTCTTC. This chain uses TRBV16 with TRBJ2-1, with TRBD2 matching 14 bases. Trimming took 4 bases from V and 0 from J; bases not matched to a gene: 8. CDR3 length: 19 residues. From germline, CDR1 is KGHSY and CDR2 FQNENV.